Below are 15 T cell receptor beta chains sequenced from a single sample in a study of cytomegalovirus exposure and HLA in healthy donors. Profiling relied on immunoSEQ multiplex PCR, and the TCRdb table lists in-frame clones only, not all of them. Here the sample spans about 140,000 clones, 70% to 90% being singletons. The sequencing sample was made of PBMCs. The receptors come from a man younger than 30 in good health and CMV-seronegative.

V and J are TRBV6-5 and TRBJ1-2; no clear D. Trimming cost V 2 bases and J 3 bases, with 7 bases left between them. The CDR3 runs to 13 residues. The V gene's germline CDR1 is MNHEY and CDR2 SVGAGI. The CDR3 loop is CASSYGQYYGYTF. CDR3 nucleotide sequence: TGTGCCAGCAGTTACGGGCAGTACTATGGCTACACCTTC.

The rearrangement joins TRBV7-9 to TRBJ2-7, with D unresolved. The CDR3 extends over 15 amino acids. Germline CDR1 is SEHNR and CDR2 is FQNEAQ (reference sequence). Trimming cost V 1 base and J 5 bases, with 15 bases left between them. The CDR3 sequence is CASSLGVSAADEQYF. The CDR3 DNA reads TGTGCCAGCAGCTTAGGAGTTAGTGCGGCGGACGAGCAGTACTTC.

The J gene is TRBJ2-3, the V gene TRBV6-5; 7 nucleotides align to TRBD1. The germline V gene encodes CDR1 MNHEY and CDR2 SVGAGI. Losses at the gene ends were 6 bases for V and 3 bases for J; bases not matched to a gene: 6. The CDR3 has 14 residues. The CDR3 nucleotides are TGTGCCAGCAGATCAACAGGGGAAACAGATACGCAGTATTTT. Amino acids: CASRSTGETDTQYF.

V is TRBV7-8 and J is TRBJ2-7, with D unresolved. TRBJ2-5 explains the end of the DNA better; the J call may be wrong. The germline gives CDR1 SGHVS, CDR2 FQNEAQ. The CDR3 spans 14 residues. CDR3 amino acids: CASRRSEASETQYF. The DNA for the CDR3 is TGTGCCAGCAGAAGAAGTGAGGCGTCTGAGACCCAGTACTTC.

Ten or more counts support this clone. The rearrangement links TRBV6-1 to TRBJ1-6; 11 nucleotides line up with TRBD1. After removal of 6 bases from V and 9 bases from J, the junction contained 7 bases not matched to a gene. The germline V gene has CDR1 MNHNS and CDR2 SASEGT. This CDR3 has 15 residues. The CDR3 DNA sequence: TGTGCCAGCAGCGCAACCGGGACAGGGGGTTCACCCCTCCACTTT. Translated, it gives CASSATGTGGSPLHF.

The gene calls are TRBV11-2 and TRBJ2-7; a weak D match, TRBD2 (6 bases). The V gene's germline CDR1 is SGHAT and CDR2 FQNNGV. The CDR3 has 19 amino acids. Deletions cut 5 bases from V and 1 base from J, with 27 bases between. The CDR3 DNA sequence: TGTGCCAGCAGCCCGATCCGATTCATAAGGCGGGACGGGTCCTACGAGCAGTACTTC. It is translated as CASSPIRFIRRDGSYEQYF.

The chain uses TRBV5-1 and TRBJ2-5; 12 bases match TRBD2. Trimming removed 0 bases from V and 5 bases from J; junction bases left unmatched: 5. The CDR3 runs to 16 residues. Germline CDR1 and CDR2: SGHRS and YFSETQ. CDR3 sequence reads: CASSLELAGGLETQYF. The CDR3 coding sequence is TGCGCCAGCAGCTTGGAACTAGCGGGGGGTCTGGAGACCCAGTACTTC.

The J gene is TRBJ2-2, the V gene TRBV11-2; TRBD2 might be the D (6 bases). V was pared by 7 bases and J by 3 bases, with 12 bases between. This CDR3 is built from 14 residues. Germline V gives CDR1 SGHAT, CDR2 FQNNGV. CDR3 loop: CASMTRRDTGELFF. Here the CDR3 DNA reads TGTGCCAGCATGACTAGAAGGGACACCGGGGAGCTGTTTTTT.

The chain has TRBV6-4 and TRBJ2-3; TRBD1 matches 7 bases. V lost 0 bases, J lost 4 bases, and 7 bases stayed unmatched. CDR1 is MRHNA and CDR2 is SNTAGT in the germline V gene. The CDR3 totals 16 residues. CDR3 protein: CASSDSVGGSSDTQYF. DNA of the CDR3: TGTGCCAGCAGTGACTCGGTAGGGGGCAGCTCAGATACGCAGTATTTT.

CDR3 coding DNA: TGCGCCAGCGGACCTGATGGGGGGGCGCGGGGCTACACCTTC. Its protein is CASGPDGGARGYTF. The V call is TRBV5-1, the J call TRBJ1-2; a possible D gene is TRBD1 (6 bases). V lost 7 bases, J lost 8 bases, and 21 bases lay in between. The CDR3 is made up of 14 amino acids. Germline-derived CDR1 and CDR2 are SGHRS and YFSETQ.

This chain connects TRBV5-1 to TRBJ1-1; 9 nucleotides match TRBD1. Germline trimming cut 3 bases from V and 5 bases from J; bases unmatched to any gene: 5. Germline V CDR1 and CDR2: SGHRS, YFSETQ. The CDR3 is made up of 14 amino acids. As DNA, the CDR3 is TGCGCCAGCAGCTCGGGACAGGGAGGTACTGAAGCTTTCTTT. The encoded protein is CASSSGQGGTEAFF.

The chain's CDR3 is CASSFSRADTQYF. DNA for the CDR3: TGTGCCAGCAGCTTCTCCCGGGCAGATACGCAGTATTTT. V is TRBV7-2 and J is TRBJ2-3; D remains unclear. CDR3 length equals 13 residues. The germline CDR1 and CDR2 sequences are SGHTA and FQGNSA. V was trimmed by 3 bases and J by 4 bases, leaving 8 bases between them.

This sequence joins TRBV7-2 and TRBJ2-7; the match to TRBD2 covers 8 bases. The trim removed 3 bases at V and 0 bases at J, leaving 7 bases unmatched. Per germline, CDR1 SGHTA and CDR2 FQGNSA. The CDR3 has 16 residues. CDR3 sequence reads: CASSLRTGLGSYEQYF. The CDR3 coding sequence is TGTGCCAGCAGCTTGAGGACGGGACTAGGCTCCTACGAGCAGTACTTC.

The V gene is TRBV4-2, the J gene TRBJ2-1; D gene unclear. Germline V gene data show CDR1 as LGHNA and CDR2 as YNFKEQ. V dropped 0 bases and J dropped 10 bases, with 10 bases sitting between them. The CDR3 covers 13 residues. The CDR3 DNA reads as TGTGCCAGCAGCCAAGACCGGAGTCGAGAGCAGTTCTTC. Encoded protein: CASSQDRSREQFF.

V is TRBV7-2 and J is TRBJ1-1, with D hard to call. V was shortened by 1 base and J by 7 bases, with 10 bases between the two germline ends. Per the germline V gene, CDR1 is SGHTA and CDR2 is FQGNSA. This CDR3 is 13 amino acids long. The CDR3 sequence is CASSLELHSEAFF. Written as DNA, the CDR3 is TGTGCCAGCAGCTTAGAGCTCCACAGTGAAGCTTTCTTT.